The clone carrying this T cell receptor (beta chain) was counted at least ten times. No antigen is known for it. Axillary draining lymph nodes of breast cancer patients supplied the node samples. This specimen comes from a study of breast tumors, draining lymph nodes, adjacent tissues. Study-wide points: That most tumor T cells come from lymph nodes remained unproven. Compared with lymph nodes, tumors were less diverse; compared with nontumor tissue, more.

TCRdb processed the multiplex PCR reads anew with MiXCR; each CDR3 protein has one entry. Here the sample spans fewer than 150,000 distinct CDR3 sequences, 21% being singletons. Germline CDR1 and CDR2: SNHLY and FYNNEI. Trimming at V came to 8 bases and at J to 4 bases, leaving 10 bases not matched to a gene. The CDR3 spans 14 residues. Sequencing was performed on axillary lymph node tissue. The V and J genes are TRBV2 and TRBJ2-5; TRBD2 matches 7 bases. This TCR derives from a female donor with breast cancer. Some clones in this sample may be carry-over from other donors' samples. The CDR3 loop is CASVGGWGVETQYF. The CDR3 DNA reads TGTGCCAGCGTGGGGGGGTGGGGGGTAGAGACCCAGTACTTC.